The T cell receptor (beta chain) described here comes from a study of cytomegalovirus exposure and HLA in healthy donors. Notes on the study in general: Relative to equally common others, HLA-associated TCR beta chains showed greater clonal expansion in a later analysis. V segments that were indistinguishable, TRBV6-2 and TRBV6-3 among them, were omitted from analysis.

Donors consisted of healthy bone marrow donors. In germline, CDR1 is SGHRS, CDR2 YFSETQ. The CDR3 contains 14 residues. After removal of 3 bases from V and 7 bases from J, the junction contained 4 bases not matched to a gene. PCR employed 60 Vbeta and 13 Jbeta primers. The assay was immunoSEQ multiplex PCR, and TCRdb's table has in-frame clones only and misses some. The sample includes roughly 93,000 clones, around 77% of them seen just once. A remark on this clone: Its antigen is undetermined.

The V gene is TRBV5-1, the J gene TRBJ1-6, with 7 bases lining up with TRBD1. The specimen was PBMCs. This TCR was sampled from a man aged 25-40 years in good health and CMV-seronegative. CDR3 sequence (DNA): TGCGCCAGCAGCTACGGACAGGAAAATTCACCCCTCCACTTT. Encoded protein: CASSYGQENSPLHF.